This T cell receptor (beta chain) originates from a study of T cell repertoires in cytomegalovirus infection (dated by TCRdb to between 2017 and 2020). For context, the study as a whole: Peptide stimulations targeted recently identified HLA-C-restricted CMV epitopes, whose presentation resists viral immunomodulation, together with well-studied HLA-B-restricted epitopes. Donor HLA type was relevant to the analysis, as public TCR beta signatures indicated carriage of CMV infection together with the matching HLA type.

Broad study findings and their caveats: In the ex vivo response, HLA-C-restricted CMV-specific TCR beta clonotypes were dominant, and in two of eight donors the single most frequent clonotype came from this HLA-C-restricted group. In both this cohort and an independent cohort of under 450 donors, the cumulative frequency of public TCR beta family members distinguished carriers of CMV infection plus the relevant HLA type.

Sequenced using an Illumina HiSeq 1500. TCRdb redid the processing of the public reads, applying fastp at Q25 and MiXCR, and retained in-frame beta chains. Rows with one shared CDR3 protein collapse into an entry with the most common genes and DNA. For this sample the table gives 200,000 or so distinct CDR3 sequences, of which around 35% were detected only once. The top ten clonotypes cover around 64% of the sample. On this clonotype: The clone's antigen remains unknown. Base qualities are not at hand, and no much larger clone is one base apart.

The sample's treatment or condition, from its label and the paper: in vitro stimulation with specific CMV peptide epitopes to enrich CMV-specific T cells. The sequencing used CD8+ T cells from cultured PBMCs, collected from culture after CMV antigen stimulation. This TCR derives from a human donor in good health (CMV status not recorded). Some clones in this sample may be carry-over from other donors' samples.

Read as DNA, the sequence is TGTGCCACCAGCAGAGATGGATTTTGGGGGCGAACTGAAGCTTTCTTT. It specifies CATSRDGFWGRTEAFF. The chain employs TRBV15 and TRBJ1-1; the D gene is possibly TRBD1, with 6 bases matching. V gives up 0 bases and J gives up 5 bases, and the segment between their germline ends measures 16 bases. The CDR3 contains 16 residues, cysteine and phenylalanine counted. Just the 48-base CDR3 DNA is kept, in frame starting at base 1. For CDR1 and CDR2, the germline V gene (reference sequence) lists LNHNV and YYDKDF.